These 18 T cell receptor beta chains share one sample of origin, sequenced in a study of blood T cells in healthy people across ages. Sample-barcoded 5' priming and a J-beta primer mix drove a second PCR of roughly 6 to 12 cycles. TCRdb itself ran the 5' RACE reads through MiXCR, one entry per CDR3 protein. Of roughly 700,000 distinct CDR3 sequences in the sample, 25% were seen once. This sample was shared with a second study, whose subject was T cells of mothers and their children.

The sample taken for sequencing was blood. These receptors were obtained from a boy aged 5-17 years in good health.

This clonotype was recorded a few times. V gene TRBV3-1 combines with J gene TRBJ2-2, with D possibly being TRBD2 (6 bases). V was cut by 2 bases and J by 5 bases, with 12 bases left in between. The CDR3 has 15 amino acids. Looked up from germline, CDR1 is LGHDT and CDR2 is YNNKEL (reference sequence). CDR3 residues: CASSQRLGRTGELFF. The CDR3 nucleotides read TGTGCCAGCAGCCAACGACTAGGTCGGACCGGGGAGCTGTTTTTT.

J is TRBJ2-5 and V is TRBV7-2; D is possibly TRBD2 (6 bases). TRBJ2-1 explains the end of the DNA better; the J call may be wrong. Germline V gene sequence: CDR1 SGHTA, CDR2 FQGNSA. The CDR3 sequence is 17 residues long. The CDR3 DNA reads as TGTGCCAGCAGCTTATCTGGTTGGGCGGGACGAGCGAGGGAGCAGTTCTTC. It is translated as CASSLSGWAGRAREQFF.

The CDR3 region is CASSVSGLPSGNTIYF. CDR3 coding DNA: TGTGCCAGCAGCGTCTCAGGGTTACCCTCTGGAAACACCATATATTTT. J is TRBJ1-3 and V is TRBV7-2; the D gene is possibly TRBD1 (5 bases). The CDR3 totals 16 residues. Trimming pared 5 bases from V and 0 bases from J, leaving 14 bases between. From germline, CDR1 is SGHTA and CDR2 FQGNSA. The whole variable domain, remainder taken from reference TRBV7-2 and TRBJ1-3, is GAGVSQSPSNKVTEKGKDVELRCDPISGHTALYWYRQSLGQGLEFLIYFQGNSAPDKSGLPSDRFSAERTGGSVSTLTIQRTQQEDSAVYLCASSVSGLPSGNTIYFGEGSWLTVV.

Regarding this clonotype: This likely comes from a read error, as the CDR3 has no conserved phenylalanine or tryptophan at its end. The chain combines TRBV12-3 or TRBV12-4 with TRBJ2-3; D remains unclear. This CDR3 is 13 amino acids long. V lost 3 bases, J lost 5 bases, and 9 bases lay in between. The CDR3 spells CASSFSPGDTQYS. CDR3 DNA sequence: TGTGCCAGCAGTTTCTCCCCAGGAGATACGCAGTATTCT.

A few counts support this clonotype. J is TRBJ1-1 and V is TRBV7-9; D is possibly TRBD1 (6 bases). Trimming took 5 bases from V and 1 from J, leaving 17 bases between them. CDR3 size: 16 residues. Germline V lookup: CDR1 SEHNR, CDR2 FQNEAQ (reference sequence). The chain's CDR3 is CASSDKGDRRNTEAFF. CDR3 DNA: TGTGCCAGCAGCGATAAGGGGGATCGGCGGAACACTGAAGCTTTCTTT.

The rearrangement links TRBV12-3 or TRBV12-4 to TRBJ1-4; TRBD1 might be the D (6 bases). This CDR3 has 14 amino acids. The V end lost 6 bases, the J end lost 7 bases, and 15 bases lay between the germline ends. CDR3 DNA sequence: TGTGCCAGCAGCCTTGACAGGAGCCCTGAAAAACTGTTTTTT. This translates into CASSLDRSPEKLFF.

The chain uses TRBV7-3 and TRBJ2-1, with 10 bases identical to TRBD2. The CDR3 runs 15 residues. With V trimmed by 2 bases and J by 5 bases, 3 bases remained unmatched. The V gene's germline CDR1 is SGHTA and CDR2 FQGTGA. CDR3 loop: CASSLGLADHNEQFF. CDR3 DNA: TGTGCCAGCAGCTTAGGACTAGCGGATCACAATGAGCAGTTCTTC.

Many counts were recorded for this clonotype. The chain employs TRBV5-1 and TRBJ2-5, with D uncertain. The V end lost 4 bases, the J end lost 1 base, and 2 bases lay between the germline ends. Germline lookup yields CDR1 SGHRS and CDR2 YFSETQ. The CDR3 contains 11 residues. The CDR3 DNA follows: TGCGCCAGCAGCGTCCAAGAGACCCAGTACTTC. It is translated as CASSVQETQYF.

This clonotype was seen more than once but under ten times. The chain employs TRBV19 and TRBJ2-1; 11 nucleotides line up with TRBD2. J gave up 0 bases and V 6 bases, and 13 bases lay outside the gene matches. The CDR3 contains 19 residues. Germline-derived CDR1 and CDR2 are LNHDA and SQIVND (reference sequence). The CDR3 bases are TGTGCCAGTAGGAGTATATCTAGCGGGGGGTCGAGCTCCTACAATGAGCAGTTCTTC. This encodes CASRSISSGGSSSYNEQFF.

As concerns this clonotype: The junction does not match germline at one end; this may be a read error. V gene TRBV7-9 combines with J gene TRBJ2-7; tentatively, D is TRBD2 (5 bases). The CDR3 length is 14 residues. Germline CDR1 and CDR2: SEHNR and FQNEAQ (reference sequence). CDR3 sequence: CAGSLEGSPYEQCF. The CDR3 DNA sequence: TGTGCCGGCAGCTTAGAGGGATCCCCCTACGAGCAGTGCTTC.

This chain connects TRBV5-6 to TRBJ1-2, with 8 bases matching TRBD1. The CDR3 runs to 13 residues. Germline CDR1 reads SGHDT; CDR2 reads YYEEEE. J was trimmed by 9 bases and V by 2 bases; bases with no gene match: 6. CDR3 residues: CASSFDRGHSYTF. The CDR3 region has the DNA TGTGCCAGCAGCTTCGACAGGGGACATAGCTACACCTTC.

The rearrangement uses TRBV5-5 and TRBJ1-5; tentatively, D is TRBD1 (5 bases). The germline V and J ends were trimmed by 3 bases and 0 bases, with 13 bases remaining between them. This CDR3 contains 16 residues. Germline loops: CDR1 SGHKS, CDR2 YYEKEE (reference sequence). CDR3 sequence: CASSSFWDDSNQPQHF. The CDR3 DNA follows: TGTGCCAGCAGCTCGTTTTGGGACGATAGCAATCAGCCCCAGCATTTT.

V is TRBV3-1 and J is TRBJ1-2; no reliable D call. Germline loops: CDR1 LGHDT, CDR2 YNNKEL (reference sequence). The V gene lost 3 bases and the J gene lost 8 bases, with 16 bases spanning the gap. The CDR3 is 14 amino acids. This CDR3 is CASSHSPKFQGYTF. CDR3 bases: TGTGCCAGCAGCCATTCTCCGAAATTCCAAGGCTACACCTTC. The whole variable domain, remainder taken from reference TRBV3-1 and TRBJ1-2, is DTAVSQTPKYLVTQMGNDKSIKCEQNLGHDTMYWYKQDSKKFLKIMFSYNNKELIINETVPNRFSPKSPDKAHLNLHINSLELGDSAVYFCASSHSPKFQGYTFGSGTRLTVV.

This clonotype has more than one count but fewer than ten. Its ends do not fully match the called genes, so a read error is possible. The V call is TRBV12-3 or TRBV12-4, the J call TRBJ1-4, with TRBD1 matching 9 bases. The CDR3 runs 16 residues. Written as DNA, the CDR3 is TGCGCCAGCAGTCCTGGCCGGGACAGGGAGGGTGAAAAACTGTTTTTT. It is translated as CASSPGRDREGEKLFF.

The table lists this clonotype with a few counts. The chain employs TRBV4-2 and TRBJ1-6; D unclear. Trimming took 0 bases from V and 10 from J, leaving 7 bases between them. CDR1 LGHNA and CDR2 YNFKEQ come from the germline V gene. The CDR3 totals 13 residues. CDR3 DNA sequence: TGTGCCAGCAGCCAAGAACTGGGGTCACCCCTCCACTTT. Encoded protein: CASSQELGSPLHF.

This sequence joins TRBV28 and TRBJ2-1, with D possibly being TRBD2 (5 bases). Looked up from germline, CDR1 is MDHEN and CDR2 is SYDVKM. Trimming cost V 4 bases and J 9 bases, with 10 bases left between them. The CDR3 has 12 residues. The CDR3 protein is CASSSGRAEQFF. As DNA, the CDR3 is TGTGCCAGCAGTTCCGGGCGGGCTGAGCAGTTCTTC.

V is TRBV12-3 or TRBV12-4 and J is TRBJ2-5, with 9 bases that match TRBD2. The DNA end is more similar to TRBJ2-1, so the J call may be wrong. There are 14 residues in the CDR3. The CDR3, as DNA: TGTGCCAGCAGTTTATCTAGCGGGGTAGGGGAGCAGTTCTTC. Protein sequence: CASSLSSGVGEQFF.

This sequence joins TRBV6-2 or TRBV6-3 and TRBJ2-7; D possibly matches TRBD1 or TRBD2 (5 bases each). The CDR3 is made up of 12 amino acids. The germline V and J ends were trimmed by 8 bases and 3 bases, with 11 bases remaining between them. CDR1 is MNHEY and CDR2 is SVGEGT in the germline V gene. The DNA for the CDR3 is TGTGCCAGCCGGGACGAAAACTACGAGCAGTACTTC. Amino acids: CASRDENYEQYF.